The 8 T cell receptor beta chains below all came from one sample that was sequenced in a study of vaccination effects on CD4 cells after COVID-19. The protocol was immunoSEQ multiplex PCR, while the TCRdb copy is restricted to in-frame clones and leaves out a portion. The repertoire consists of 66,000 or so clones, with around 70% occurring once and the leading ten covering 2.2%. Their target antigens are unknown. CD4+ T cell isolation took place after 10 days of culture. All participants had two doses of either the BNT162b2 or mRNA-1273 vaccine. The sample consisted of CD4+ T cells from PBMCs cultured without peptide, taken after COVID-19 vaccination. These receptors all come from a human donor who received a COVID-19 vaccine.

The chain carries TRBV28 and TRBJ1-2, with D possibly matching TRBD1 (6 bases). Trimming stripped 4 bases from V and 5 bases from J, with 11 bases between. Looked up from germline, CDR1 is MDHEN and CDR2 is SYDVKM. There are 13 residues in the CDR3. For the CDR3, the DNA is TGTGCCAGCAGTTGGACAGCTATATATGGCTACACCTTC. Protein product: CASSWTAIYGYTF.

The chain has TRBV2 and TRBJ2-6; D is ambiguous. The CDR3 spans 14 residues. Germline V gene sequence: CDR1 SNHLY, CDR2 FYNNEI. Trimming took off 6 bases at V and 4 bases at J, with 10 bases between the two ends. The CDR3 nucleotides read TGTGCCAGCAGAGTTCGCGCCGGGGCCAACGTCCTGACTTTC. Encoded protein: CASRVRAGANVLTF.

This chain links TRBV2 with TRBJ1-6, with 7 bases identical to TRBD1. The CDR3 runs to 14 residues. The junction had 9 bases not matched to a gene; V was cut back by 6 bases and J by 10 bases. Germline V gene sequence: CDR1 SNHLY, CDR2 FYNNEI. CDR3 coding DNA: TGTGCCAGCAGAATGACAGGGCTATGGTCACCCCTCCACTTT. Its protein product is CASRMTGLWSPLHF.

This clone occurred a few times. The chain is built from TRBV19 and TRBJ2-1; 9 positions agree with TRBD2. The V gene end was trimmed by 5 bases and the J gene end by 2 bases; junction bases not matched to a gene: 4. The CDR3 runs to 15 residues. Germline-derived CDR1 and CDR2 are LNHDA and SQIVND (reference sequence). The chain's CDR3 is CASSHSGGTYNEQFF. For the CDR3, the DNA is TGTGCCAGTAGTCATAGCGGGGGAACCTACAATGAGCAGTTCTTC.

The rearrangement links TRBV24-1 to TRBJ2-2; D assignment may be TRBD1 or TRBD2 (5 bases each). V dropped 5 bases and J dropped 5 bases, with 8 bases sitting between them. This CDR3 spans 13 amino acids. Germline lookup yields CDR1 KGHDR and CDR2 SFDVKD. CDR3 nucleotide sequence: TGTGCCACCAGTGGGTGGGGGACCGGGGAGCTGTTTTTT. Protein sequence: CATSGWGTGELFF.

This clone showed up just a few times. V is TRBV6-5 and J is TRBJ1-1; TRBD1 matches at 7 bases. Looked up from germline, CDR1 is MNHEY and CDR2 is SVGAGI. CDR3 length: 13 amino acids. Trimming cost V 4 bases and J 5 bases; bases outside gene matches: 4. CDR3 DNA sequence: TGTGCCAGCAGTTCCCCGACAGGGACTGAAGCTTTCTTT. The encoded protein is CASSSPTGTEAFF.

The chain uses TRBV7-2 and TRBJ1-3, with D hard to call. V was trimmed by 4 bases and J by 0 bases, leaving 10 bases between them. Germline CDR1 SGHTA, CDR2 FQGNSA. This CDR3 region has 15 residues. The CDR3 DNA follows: TGTGCCAGCAGCTCCTCAGGATACTCTGGAAACACCATATATTTT. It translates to CASSSSGYSGNTIYF.

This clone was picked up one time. The CDR3 loop is CASSFGSLNTEAFF. As DNA, the CDR3 is TGCGCCAGCAGCTTCGGCAGCTTGAACACTGAAGCTTTCTTT. The rearrangement links TRBV5-1 to TRBJ1-1; no reliable D call. The V end lost 2 bases, the J end lost 0 bases, and 8 bases lay between the germline ends. CDR3 size: 14 residues. Germline CDR1 reads SGHRS; CDR2 reads YFSETQ.